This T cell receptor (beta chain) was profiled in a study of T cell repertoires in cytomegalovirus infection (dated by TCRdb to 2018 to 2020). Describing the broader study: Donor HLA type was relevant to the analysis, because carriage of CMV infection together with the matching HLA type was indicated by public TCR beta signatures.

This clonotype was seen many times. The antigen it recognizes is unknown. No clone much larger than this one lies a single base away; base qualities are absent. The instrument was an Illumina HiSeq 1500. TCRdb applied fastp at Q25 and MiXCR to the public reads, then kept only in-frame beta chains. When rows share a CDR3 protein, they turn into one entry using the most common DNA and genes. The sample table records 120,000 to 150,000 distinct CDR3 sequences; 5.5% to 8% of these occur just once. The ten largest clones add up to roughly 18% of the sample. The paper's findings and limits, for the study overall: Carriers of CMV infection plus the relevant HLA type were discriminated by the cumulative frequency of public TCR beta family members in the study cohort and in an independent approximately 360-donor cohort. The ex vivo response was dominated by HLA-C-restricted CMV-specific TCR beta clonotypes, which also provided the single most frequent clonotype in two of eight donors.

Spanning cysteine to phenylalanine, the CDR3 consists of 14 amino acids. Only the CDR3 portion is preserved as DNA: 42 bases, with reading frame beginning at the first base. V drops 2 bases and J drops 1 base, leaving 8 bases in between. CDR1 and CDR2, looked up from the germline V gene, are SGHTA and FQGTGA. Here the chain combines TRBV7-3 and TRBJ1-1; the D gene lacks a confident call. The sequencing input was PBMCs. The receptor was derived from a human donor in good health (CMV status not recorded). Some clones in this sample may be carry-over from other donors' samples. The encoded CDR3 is CASSLSGRNTEAFF. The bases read TGTGCCAGCAGCTTATCCGGTAGGAACACTGAAGCTTTCTTT. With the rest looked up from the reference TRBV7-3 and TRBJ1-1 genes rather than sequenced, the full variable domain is GAGVSQTPSNKVTEKGKYVELRCDPISGHTALYWYRQSLGQGPEFLIYFQGTGAADDSGLPNDRFFAVRPEGSVSTLKIQRTERGDSAVYLCASSLSGRNTEAFFGQGTRLTVV.